This T cell receptor beta chain was sequenced during a study of sequential checkpoint blockade in melanoma. Study overall: Maintenance nivolumab came after either treatment sequence.

Sequenced by immunoSEQ multiplex PCR; TCRdb stores in-frame clones only, minus some. The table has under 20,000 clones, about four fifths seen once. CDR3 length: 14 amino acids. Germline CDR1 is SGHVS and CDR2 is FQNEAQ. Losses at the gene ends were 5 bases for V and 4 bases for J; bases not matched to a gene: 6. Treatment given: randomized to nivolumab then ipilimumab (arm A) or the reverse (arm B). Patients had received no earlier DNA-damaging chemotherapy. Live CD3+CD8+ CD19− CD56− cells were sorted from PBMCs. The receptor was isolated from a human donor with melanoma. The material was CD8+ T cells sorted from blood (inferred from file names), obtained from a patient given nivolumab and ipilimumab in sequence. J is TRBJ1-1 and V is TRBV7-8; 8 bases line up with TRBD1. CDR3 in amino acids: CASSPGTGGTEAFF. The CDR3 DNA reads as TGTGCCAGCAGCCCCGGGACAGGCGGCACTGAAGCTTTCTTT.